This T cell receptor (beta chain) comes out of a study of blood T cell repertoires in COVID-19. On the study more broadly: Specimens from acute and convalescent COVID-19 originated in the United States, Italy and Spain. From T cells, B-cell-depleted T cells, or PBMCs came the material, which was cDNA or gDNA.

Germline loops: CDR1 LNHNV, CDR2 YYDKDF (reference sequence). V was pared by 4 bases and J by 10 bases, with 14 bases between. This CDR3 is built from 13 residues. Original analysis: Nucleated cell counts were estimated from reference gene primer amplification. Sequencing used immunoSEQ multiplex PCR; TCRdb keeps in-frame clones, though not all of them. That table is the source of V, J and clone size, and D and trimming were worked out from the DNA. Altogether 110,000 to 150,000 clones are present, 80% to 90% being singletons, with the ten largest covering about 1.5%. This receptor was obtained from a woman aged 55-69 years with acute or convalescent COVID-19. Sequenced material: peripheral blood. This chain uses TRBV15 with TRBJ1-5; D unclear. The DNA of the CDR3 is TGTGCCACCAGCAACGGGATCCCGGGACCCCAGCATTTT. It codes for CATSNGIPGPQHF.